Included here is one T cell receptor (beta chain) sequence, with context. The antigen remains undetermined. The sample originates from a study of cytomegalovirus exposure and HLA in healthy donors. Study in general: One earlier analysis, a look at around 170 million T cells, found 117 million unique TCR beta sequences. Findings and caveats of the study: The study dropped some indistinguishable V segments, TRBV6-2 and TRBV6-3 among them.

Donors in the study were healthy people who gave bone marrow. The CDR3 consists of 14 residues. The V end lost 4 bases, the J end lost 3 bases, and 14 bases lay between the germline ends. CDR1 and CDR2 (germline): SGDLS, YYNGEE. The primer mix had 60 Vbeta and 13 Jbeta primers. The method was immunoSEQ multiplex PCR; TCRdb's version includes in-frame clones alone and lacks a portion of them. The repertoire table contains just under 65,000 clones. This chain joins TRBV9 and TRBJ2-7; D remains unclear. This sequence was found in a boy aged 5-17 years in good health and CMV-seronegative. The source material was PBMCs. For the CDR3, the DNA is TGTGCCAGCAGCCCCACCGTGGCAGACTACGAGCAGTACTTC. Protein product: CASSPTVADYEQYF.